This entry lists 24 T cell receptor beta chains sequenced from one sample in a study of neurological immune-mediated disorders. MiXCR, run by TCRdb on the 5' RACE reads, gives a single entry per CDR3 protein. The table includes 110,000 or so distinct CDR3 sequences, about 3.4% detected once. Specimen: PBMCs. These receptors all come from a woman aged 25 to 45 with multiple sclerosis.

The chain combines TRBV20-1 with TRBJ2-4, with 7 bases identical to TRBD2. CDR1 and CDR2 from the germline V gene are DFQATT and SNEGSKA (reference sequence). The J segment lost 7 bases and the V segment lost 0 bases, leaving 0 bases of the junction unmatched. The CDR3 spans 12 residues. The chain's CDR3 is CSAREGGNIQYF. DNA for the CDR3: TGCAGTGCTAGAGAGGGGGGGAACATTCAGTACTTC.

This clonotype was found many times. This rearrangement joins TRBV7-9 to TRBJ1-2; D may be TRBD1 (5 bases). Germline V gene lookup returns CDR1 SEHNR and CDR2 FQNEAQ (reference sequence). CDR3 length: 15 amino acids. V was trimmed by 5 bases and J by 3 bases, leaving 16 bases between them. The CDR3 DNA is TGTGCCAGCAGCGCCAGGGACCTGGGAGACTATGGCTACACCTTC. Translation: CASSARDLGDYGYTF.

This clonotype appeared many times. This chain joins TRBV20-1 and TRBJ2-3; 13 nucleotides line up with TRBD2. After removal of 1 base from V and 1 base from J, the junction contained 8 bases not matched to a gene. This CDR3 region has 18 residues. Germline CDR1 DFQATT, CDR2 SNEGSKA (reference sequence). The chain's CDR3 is CSARGQTSGGTRTDTQYF. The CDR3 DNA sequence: TGCAGTGCTAGAGGTCAGACTAGCGGGGGGACCCGCACAGATACGCAGTATTTT.

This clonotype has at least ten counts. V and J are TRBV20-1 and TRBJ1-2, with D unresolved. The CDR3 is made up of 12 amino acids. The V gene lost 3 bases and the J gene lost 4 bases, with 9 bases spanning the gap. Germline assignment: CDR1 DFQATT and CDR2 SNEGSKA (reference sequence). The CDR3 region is CSASPGLYGYTF. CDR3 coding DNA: TGCAGTGCTAGCCCCGGACTCTATGGCTACACCTTC.

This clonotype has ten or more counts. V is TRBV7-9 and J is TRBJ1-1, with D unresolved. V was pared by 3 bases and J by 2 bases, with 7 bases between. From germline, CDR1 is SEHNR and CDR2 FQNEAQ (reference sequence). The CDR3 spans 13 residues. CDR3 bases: TGTGCCAGCAGCTTCCCTGGAAACACTGAAGCTTTCTTT. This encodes CASSFPGNTEAFF.

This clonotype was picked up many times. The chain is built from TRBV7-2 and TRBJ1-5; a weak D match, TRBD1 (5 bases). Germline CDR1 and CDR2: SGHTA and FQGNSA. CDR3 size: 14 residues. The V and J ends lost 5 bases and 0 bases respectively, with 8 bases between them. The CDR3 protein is CASSAGNSNQPQHF. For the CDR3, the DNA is TGTGCCAGCAGCGCAGGGAATAGCAATCAGCCCCAGCATTTT. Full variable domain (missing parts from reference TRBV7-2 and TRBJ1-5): GAGVSQSPSNKVTEKGKDVELRCDPISGHTALYWYRQSLGQGLEFLIYFQGNSAPDKSGLPSDRFSAERTGGSVSTLTIQRTQQEDSAVYLCASSAGNSNQPQHFGDGTRLSIL.

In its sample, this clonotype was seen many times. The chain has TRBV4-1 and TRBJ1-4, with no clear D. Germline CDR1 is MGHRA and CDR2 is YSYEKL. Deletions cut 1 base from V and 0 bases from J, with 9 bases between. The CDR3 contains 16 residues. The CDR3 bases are TGCGCCAGCAGCCAAGGGATCATAGCAACTAATGAAAAACTGTTTTTT. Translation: CASSQGIIATNEKLFF.

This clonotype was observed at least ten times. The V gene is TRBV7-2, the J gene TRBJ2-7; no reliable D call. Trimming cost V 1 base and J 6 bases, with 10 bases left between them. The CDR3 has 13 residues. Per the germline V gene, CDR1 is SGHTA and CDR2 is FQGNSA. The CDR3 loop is CASSLDGKSEQYF. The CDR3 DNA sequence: TGTGCCAGCAGCTTAGATGGTAAGAGCGAGCAGTACTTC.

The CDR3 is CASRQVGRRDTEAFF. CDR3 DNA: TGTGCCAGCCGACAGGTGGGCCGCAGGGACACTGAAGCTTTCTTT. The chain combines TRBV5-6 with TRBJ1-1; the D gene is possibly TRBD1 (6 bases). Germline V CDR1 and CDR2: SGHDT, YYEEEE. V lost 7 bases and J 3 bases, leaving 19 bases between the germline ends. The CDR3 runs 15 residues.

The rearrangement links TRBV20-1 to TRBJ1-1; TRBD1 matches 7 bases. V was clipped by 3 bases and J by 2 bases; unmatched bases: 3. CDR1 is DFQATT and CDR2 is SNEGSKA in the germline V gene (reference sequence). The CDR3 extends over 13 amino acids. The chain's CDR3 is CSARGQINTEAFF. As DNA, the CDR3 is TGCAGTGCTAGGGGACAGATAAACACTGAAGCTTTCTTT.

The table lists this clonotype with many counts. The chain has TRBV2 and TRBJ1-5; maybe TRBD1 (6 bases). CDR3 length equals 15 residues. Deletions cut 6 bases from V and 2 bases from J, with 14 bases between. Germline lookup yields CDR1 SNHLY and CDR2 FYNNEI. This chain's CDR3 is CASRGTGYGNQPQHF. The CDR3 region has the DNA TGTGCCAGCAGAGGAACAGGGTACGGCAATCAGCCCCAGCATTTT.

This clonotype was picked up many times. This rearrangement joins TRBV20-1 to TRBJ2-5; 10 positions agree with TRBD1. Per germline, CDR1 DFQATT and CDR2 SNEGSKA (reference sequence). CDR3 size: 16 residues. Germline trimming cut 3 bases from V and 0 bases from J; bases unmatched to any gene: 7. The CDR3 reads CSASVPGQGYQETQYF. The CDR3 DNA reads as TGCAGTGCTAGTGTTCCGGGACAGGGGTACCAAGAGACCCAGTACTTC.

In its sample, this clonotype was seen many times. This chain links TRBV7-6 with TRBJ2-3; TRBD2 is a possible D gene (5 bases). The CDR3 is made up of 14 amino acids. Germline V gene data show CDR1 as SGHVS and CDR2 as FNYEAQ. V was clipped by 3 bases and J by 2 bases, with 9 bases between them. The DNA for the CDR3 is TGTGCCAGCAGCTTCTCGGGGAACACAGATACGCAGTATTTT. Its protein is CASSFSGNTDTQYF. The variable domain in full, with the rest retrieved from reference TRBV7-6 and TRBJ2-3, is GAGVSQSPRYKVTKRGQDVALRCDPISGHVSLYWYRQALGQGPEFLTYFNYEAQQDKSGLPNDRFSAERPEGSISTLTIQRTEQRDSAMYRCASSFSGNTDTQYFGPGTRLTVL.

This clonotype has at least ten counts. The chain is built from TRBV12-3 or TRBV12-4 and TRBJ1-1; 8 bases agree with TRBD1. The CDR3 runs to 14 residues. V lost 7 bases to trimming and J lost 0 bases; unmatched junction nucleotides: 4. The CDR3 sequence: CASKTGGLNTEAFF. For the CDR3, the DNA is TGTGCCAGCAAAACAGGGGGTTTGAACACTGAAGCTTTCTTT.

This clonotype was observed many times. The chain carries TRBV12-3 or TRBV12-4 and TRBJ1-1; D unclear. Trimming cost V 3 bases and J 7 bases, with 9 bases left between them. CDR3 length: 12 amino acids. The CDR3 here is CASSLGDHEAFF. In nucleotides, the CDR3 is TGTGCCAGCAGTTTGGGAGACCATGAAGCTTTCTTT.

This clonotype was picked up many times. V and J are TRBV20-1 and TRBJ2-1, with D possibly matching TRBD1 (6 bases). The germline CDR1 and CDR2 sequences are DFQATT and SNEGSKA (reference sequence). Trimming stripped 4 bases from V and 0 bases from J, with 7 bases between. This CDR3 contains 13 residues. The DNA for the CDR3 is TGCAGTGCTAACAGGGCCTCCTACAATGAGCAGTTCTTC. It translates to CSANRASYNEQFF.

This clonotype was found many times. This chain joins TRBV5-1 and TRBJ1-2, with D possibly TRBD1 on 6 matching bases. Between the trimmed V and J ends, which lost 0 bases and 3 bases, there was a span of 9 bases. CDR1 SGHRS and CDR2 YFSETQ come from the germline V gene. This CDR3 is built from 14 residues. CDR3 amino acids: CASSLANRDYGYTF. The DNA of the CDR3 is TGCGCCAGCAGCTTGGCTAACAGGGACTATGGCTACACCTTC.

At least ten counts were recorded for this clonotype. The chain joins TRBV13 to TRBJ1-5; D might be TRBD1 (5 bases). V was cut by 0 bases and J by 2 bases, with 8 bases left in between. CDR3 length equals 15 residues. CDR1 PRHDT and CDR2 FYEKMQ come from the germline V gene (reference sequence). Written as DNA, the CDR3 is TGTGCCAGCAGCTTAGGGGGGCCTGGCAATCAGCCCCAGCATTTT. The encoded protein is CASSLGGPGNQPQHF.

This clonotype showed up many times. The CDR3 DNA sequence: TGTGCCATCAGTCCGAGCACAGATACGCAGTATTTT. Protein product: CAISPSTDTQYF. The rearrangement joins TRBV10-3 to TRBJ2-3, with D unclear. V was cut by 5 bases and J by 0 bases, with 3 bases left in between. In germline, CDR1 is ENHRY, CDR2 SYGVKD. The CDR3 length is 12 residues.

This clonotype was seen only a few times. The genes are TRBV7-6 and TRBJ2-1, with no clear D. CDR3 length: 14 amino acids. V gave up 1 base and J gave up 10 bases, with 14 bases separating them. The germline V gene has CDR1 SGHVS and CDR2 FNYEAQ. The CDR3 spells CASSLERTSREQFF. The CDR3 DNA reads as TGTGCCAGCAGCTTAGAGAGGACCTCCCGGGAGCAGTTCTTC.

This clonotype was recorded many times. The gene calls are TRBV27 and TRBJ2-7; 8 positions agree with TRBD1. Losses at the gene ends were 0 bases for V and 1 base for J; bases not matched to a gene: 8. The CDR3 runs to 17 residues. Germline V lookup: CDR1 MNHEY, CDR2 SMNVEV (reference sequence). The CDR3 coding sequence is TGTGCCAGCAGTTTATCCCCTGGGACAGGTCGATCCTACGAGCAGTACTTC. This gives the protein CASSLSPGTGRSYEQYF.

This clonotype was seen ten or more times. CDR3 sequence: CASSQEGTVPYEQYF. The CDR3 coding sequence is TGCGCCAGCAGCCAAGAGGGCACAGTTCCCTACGAGCAGTACTTC. V is TRBV4-1 and J is TRBJ2-7; no clear D gene. The CDR3 spans 15 residues. Deletions cut 0 bases from V and 2 bases from J, with 11 bases between. Germline CDR1 is MGHRA and CDR2 is YSYEKL.

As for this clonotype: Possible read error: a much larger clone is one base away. The CDR3 spells CASSHTDSFYEQYF. CDR3 in DNA: TGTGCCAGCTCACACACTGATTCCTTCTACGAGCAGTACTTC. The V call is TRBV18, the J call TRBJ2-7; D not resolved. The CDR3 covers 14 residues. Trimming cost V 4 bases and J 3 bases, with 13 bases left between them. The germline gives CDR1 KGHSH, CDR2 LQKENI.

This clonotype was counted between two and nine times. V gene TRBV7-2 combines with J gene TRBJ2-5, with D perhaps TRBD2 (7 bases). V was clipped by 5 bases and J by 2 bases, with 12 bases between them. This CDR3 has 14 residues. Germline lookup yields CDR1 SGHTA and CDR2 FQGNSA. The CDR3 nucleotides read TGTGCCAGCAGCCGGGGGGCAGGTCAAGAGACCCAGTACTTC. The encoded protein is CASSRGAGQETQYF.